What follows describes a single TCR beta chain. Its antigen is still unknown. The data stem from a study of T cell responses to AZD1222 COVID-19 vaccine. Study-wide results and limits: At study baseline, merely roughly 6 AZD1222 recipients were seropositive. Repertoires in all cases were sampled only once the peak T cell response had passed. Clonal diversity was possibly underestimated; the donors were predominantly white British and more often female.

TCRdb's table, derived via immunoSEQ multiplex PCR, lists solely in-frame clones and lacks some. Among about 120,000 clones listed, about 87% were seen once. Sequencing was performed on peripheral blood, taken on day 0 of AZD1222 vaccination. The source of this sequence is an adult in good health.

This CDR3 reads CASSLATSATEAFF. DNA for the CDR3: TGTGCCAGCAGCTTAGCGACTTCAGCCACTGAAGCTTTCTTT. V and J are TRBV7-2 and TRBJ1-1, with D hard to call. The germline V and J ends were trimmed by 0 bases and 4 bases, with 9 bases remaining between them. The CDR3 is 14 residues long. Per the germline V gene, CDR1 is SGHTA and CDR2 is FQGNSA.